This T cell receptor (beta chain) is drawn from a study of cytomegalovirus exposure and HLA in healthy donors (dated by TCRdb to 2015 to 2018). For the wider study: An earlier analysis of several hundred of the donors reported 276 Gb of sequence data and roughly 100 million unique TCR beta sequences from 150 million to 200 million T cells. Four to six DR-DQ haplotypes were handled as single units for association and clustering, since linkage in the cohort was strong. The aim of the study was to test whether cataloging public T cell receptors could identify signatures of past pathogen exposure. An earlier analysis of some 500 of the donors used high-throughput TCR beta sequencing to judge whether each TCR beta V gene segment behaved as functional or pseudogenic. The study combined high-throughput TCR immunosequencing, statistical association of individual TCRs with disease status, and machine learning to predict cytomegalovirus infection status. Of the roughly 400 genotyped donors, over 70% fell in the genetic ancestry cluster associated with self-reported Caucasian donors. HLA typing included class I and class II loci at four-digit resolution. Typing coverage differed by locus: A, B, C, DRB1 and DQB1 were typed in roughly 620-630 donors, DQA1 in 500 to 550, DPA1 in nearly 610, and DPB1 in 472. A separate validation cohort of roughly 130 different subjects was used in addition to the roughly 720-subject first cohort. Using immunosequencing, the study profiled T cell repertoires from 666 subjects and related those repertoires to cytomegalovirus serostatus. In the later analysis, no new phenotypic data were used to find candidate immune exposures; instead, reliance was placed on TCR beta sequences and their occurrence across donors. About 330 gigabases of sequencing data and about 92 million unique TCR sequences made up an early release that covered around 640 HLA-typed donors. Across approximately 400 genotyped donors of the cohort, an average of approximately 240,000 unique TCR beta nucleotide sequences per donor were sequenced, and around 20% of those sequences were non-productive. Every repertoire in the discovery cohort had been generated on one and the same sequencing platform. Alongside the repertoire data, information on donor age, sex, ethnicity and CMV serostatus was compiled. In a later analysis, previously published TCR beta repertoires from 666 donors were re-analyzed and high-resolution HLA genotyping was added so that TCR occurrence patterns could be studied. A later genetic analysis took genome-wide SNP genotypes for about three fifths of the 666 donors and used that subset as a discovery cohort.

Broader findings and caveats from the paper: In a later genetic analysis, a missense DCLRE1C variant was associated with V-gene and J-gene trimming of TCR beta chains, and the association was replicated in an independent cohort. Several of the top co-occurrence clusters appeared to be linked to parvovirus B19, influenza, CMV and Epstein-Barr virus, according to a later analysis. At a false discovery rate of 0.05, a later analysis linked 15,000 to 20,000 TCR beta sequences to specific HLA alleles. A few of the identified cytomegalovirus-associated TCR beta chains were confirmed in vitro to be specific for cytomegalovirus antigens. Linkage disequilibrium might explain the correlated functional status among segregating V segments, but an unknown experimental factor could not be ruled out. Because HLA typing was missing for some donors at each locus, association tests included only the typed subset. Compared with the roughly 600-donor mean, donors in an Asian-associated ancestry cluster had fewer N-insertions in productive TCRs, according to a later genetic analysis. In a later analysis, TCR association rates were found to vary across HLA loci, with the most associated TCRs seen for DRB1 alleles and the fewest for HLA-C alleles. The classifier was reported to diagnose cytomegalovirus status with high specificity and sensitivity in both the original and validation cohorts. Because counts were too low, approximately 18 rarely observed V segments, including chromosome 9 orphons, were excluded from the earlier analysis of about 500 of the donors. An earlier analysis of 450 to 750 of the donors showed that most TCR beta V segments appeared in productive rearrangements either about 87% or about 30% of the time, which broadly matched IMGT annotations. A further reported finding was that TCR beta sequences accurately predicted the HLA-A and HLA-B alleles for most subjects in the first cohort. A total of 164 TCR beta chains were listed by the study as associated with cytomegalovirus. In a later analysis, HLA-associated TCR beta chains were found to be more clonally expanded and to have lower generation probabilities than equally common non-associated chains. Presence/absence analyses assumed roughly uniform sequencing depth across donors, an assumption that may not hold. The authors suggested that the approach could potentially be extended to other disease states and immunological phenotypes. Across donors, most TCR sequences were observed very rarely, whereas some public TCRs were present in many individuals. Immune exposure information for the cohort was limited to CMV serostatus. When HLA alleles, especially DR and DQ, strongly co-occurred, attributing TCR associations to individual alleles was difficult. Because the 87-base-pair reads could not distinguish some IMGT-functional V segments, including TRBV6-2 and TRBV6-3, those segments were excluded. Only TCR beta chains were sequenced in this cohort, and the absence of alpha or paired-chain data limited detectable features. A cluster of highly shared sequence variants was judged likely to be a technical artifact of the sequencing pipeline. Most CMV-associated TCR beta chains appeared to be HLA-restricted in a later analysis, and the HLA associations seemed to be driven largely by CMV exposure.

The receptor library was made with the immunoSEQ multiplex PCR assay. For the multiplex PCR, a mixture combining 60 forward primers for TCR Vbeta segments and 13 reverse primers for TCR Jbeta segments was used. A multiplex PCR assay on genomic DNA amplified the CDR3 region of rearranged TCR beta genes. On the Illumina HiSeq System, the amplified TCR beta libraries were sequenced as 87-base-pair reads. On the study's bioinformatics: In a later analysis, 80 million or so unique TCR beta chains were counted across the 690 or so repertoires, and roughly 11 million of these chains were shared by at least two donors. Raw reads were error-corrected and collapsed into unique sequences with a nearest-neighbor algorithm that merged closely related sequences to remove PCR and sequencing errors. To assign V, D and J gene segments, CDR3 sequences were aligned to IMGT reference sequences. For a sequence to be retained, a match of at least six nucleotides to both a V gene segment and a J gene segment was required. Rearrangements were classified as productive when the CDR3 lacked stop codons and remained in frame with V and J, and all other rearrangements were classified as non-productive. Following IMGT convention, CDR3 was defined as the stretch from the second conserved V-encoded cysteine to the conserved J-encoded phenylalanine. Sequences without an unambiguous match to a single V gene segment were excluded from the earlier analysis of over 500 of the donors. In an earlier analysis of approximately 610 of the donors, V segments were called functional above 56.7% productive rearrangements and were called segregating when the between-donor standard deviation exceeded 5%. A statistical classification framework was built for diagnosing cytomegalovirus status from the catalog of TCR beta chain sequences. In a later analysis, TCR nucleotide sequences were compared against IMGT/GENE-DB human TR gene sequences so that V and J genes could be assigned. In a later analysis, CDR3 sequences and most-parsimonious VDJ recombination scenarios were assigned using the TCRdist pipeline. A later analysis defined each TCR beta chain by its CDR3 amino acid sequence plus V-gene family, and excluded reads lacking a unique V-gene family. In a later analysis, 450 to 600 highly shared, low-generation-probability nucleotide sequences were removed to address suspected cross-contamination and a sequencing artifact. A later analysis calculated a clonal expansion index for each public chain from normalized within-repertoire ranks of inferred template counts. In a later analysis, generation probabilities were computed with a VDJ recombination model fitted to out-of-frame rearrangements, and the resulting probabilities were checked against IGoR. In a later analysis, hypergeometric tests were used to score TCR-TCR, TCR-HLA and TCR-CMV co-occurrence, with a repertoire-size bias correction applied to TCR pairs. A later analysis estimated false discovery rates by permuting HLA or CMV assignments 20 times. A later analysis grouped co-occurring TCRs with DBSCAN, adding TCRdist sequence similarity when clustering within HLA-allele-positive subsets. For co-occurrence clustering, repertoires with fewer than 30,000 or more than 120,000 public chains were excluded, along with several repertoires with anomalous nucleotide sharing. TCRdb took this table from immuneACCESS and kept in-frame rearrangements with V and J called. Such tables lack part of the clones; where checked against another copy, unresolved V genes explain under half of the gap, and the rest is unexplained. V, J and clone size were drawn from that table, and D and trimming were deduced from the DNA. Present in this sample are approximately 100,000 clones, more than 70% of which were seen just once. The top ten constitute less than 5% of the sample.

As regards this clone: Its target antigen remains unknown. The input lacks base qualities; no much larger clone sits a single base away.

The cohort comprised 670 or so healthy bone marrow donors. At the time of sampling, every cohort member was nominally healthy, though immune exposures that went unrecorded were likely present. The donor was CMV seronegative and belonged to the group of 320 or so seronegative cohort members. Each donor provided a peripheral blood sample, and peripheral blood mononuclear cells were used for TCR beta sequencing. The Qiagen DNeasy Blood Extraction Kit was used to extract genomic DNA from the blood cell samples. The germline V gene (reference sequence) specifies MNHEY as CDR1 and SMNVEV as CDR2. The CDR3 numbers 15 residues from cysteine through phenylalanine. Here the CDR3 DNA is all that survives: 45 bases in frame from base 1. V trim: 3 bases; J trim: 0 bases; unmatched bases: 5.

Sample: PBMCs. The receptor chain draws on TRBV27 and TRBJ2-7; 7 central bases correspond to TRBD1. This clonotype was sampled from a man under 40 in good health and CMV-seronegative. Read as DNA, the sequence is TGTGCCAGCAGTTTCCTGGACAGGTTCTCCTACGAGCAGTACTTC. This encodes CASSFLDRFSYEQYF.